This is a list of T cell receptor beta chains from one sample in a study of ipilimumab plus nivolumab after autologous stem cell transplantation. TCRdb's table, derived via immunoSEQ multiplex PCR, lists solely in-frame clones and lacks some. The sample carries about 19,000 clones, around 81% recorded once. This specimen was PBMCs, taken in a trial of ipilimumab plus nivolumab as post-transplant consolidation. The receptors derive from a male donor with diffuse large B-cell lymphoma. CDR3s include the opening cysteine and the closing phenylalanine or tryptophan. A D gene is named only where the DNA matches it firmly. Clone size appears in some rows only: once, few, many, or a class for an expanded clone.

J gene,V gene,clone size,D gene,CDR3 protein,CDR3 DNA
TRBJ2-7,TRBV12-2,-,-,CASRLARRLAGIGEQYF,TGTGCAAGTCGCTTAGCGCGAAGACTAGCGGGGATAGGCGAGCAGTACTTC
TRBJ1-6,TRBV6-5,few,-,CATSRGNSPLHF,TGTGCCACCAGTCGGGGGAATTCACCCCTCCACTTT
TRBJ2-1,TRBV19,medium-sized,TRBD2,CASSTGSAGGRSEQFF,TGTGCCAGTAGTACCGGGAGCGCGGGGGGGCGGAGTGAGCAGTTCTTC
TRBJ1-2,TRBV6-5,-,-,CASSIGWEALGYTF,TGTGCCAGCAGTATTGGATGGGAGGCTCTTGGCTACACCTTC
TRBJ1-3,TRBV6-6,-,-,CASSYSKQAGNTIYF,TGTGCCAGCAGTTACTCGAAGCAGGCTGGAAACACCATATATTTT
TRBJ2-7,TRBV5-5,once,-,CASSPPTGLYEQYF,TGTGCCAGCAGCCCACCGACGGGGCTCTACGAGCAGTACTTC
TRBJ2-1,TRBV7-3,-,-,CASSFRFSGEYNEQFF,TGTGCCAGCAGCTTCAGGTTTAGCGGCGAGTACAATGAGCAGTTCTTC
TRBJ2-1,TRBV25-1,-,-,CASSESRNGVSEQFF,TGTGCCAGCAGTGAGAGCCGGAACGGAGTATCTGAGCAGTTCTTC
TRBJ2-7,TRBV14,-,-,CASRKAGLDEQYF,TGTGCCAGCAGAAAGGCGGGGCTCGACGAGCAGTACTTC
TRBJ2-7,TRBV11-2,-,-,CASSLKGGLGDEQYF,TGTGCCAGCAGCCTAAAGGGGGGTTTGGGGGACGAGCAGTACTTC
TRBJ1-2,TRBV4-1,-,-,CASSQAGLYGYTF,TGCGCCAGCAGCCAAGCAGGCCTCTATGGCTACACCTTC
TRBJ2-1,TRBV29-1,-,-,CSGGRHDDWRGGNEQFF,TGCAGCGGGGGGCGGCACGATGACTGGCGGGGAGGCAATGAGCAGTTCTTC
TRBJ2-3,TRBV9,once,-,CASSADGSGGSTDTQYF,TGTGCCAGCAGCGCAGACGGTTCGGGTGGGAGCACAGATACGCAGTATTTT
TRBJ1-1,TRBV28,-,-,CASTNWAGDTEAFF,TGTGCCAGCACCAATTGGGCAGGGGACACTGAAGCTTTCTTT
TRBJ1-2,TRBV5-6,-,TRBD1,CASSPDRATSYGYTF,TGTGCCAGCAGCCCGGACAGGGCAACTTCCTATGGCTACACCTTC
TRBJ2-5,TRBV2,-,-,CASSEDRGEETQYF,TGTGCCAGCAGTGAAGATAGAGGGGAAGAGACCCAGTACTTC
TRBJ1-2,TRBV6-1,-,-,CASSEVQSLGYTF,TGTGCCAGCAGTGAAGTACAGTCTCTTGGCTACACCTTC
TRBJ2-3,TRBV7-2,-,TRBD1,CASSPRDRRAQDTQYF,TGTGCCAGCAGCCCCCGGGACAGAAGAGCACAGGATACGCAGTATTTT
TRBJ1-3,TRBV9,-,-,CASSVEPGTSGNTIYF,TGTGCCAGCAGCGTAGAGCCAGGGACCTCTGGAAACACCATATATTTT
TRBJ1-5,TRBV6-6,-,-,CASSYEAPVAQPQHF,TGTGCCAGCAGTTACGAGGCGCCAGTTGCTCAGCCCCAGCATTTT
TRBJ2-7,TRBV19,-,-,CASSKVWGRLSYEQYF,TGTGCCAGTAGTAAAGTTTGGGGCAGGCTGTCCTACGAGCAGTACTTC
TRBJ1-4,TRBV5-1,-,TRBD1,CASSETPGQGNEKLFF,TGCGCCAGCAGCGAAACACCGGGACAGGGGAATGAAAAACTGTTTTTT
TRBJ2-7,TRBV18,-,TRBD2,CASSPSGLAGGPYEQYF,TGTGCCAGCTCACCGTCGGGACTAGCGGGGGGGCCCTACGAGCAGTACTTC
TRBJ1-5,TRBV7-2,-,-,CASSLAPFNQPQHF,TGTGCCAGCAGCTTAGCGCCCTTTAATCAGCCCCAGCATTTT
TRBJ2-5,TRBV5-6,-,-,CASSLQGWNQETQYF,TGTGCCAGCAGCTTGCAGGGTTGGAACCAAGAGACCCAGTACTTC
TRBJ2-7,TRBV5-5,-,TRBD1,CASSLGGQGYEQYF,TGTGCCAGCAGCTTGGGGGGACAGGGTTACGAGCAGTACTTC
TRBJ2-7,TRBV19,-,TRBD1,CASSNTGTGLYEQYF,TGTGCCAGTAGTAATACCGGGACAGGGCTCTACGAGCAGTACTTC
TRBJ2-3,TRBV7-2,-,TRBD1,CASRSRQGRTDTQYF,TGTGCCAGCAGATCCAGACAGGGTCGGACAGATACGCAGTATTTT
TRBJ2-3,TRBV12-5,-,-,CASGSGGDTQYF,TGTGCTAGTGGTAGTGGAGGAGATACGCAGTATTTT
TRBJ1-2,TRBV2,-,-,CASLWTAGSYGYTF,TGTGCCAGCCTCTGGACAGCCGGGTCCTATGGCTACACCTTC
TRBJ2-2,TRBV18,-,TRBD1,CASSPPGQGRAGELFF,TGTGCCAGCTCACCTCCTGGACAGGGCCGGGCCGGGGAGCTGTTTTTT
TRBJ1-1,TRBV4-3,-,-,CASSQDRGRAEAFF,TGCGCCAGCAGCCAAGATCGGGGGAGAGCTGAAGCTTTCTTT
TRBJ1-1,TRBV2,-,-,CASSDNRRAPAEAFF,TGTGCCAGCAGTGATAATCGTCGGGCTCCGGCTGAAGCTTTCTTT
TRBJ1-3,TRBV5-6,few,-,CASSPSDAGNTIYF,TGTGCCAGCAGCCCGTCCGACGCGGGAAACACCATATATTTT
TRBJ1-1,TRBV4-2,few,TRBD1,CASSPTGGGTEAFF,TGTGCCAGCAGCCCCACAGGGGGAGGAACTGAAGCTTTCTTT
TRBJ2-5,TRBV10-1,-,TRBD2,CASIGSSGAETQYF,TGCGCCAGCATCGGGTCGAGCGGGGCGGAGACCCAGTACTTC
TRBJ1-2,TRBV10-3,few,-,CAIRATGGDGYTF,TGTGCCATCAGGGCCACCGGCGGCGATGGCTACACCTTC
TRBJ2-2,TRBV5-1,-,TRBD1,CASSLQTGASTGELFF,TGCGCCAGCAGCTTGCAGACAGGGGCTAGCACCGGGGAGCTGTTTTTT
TRBJ2-5,TRBV6-4,-,TRBD1,CASSSGTGIETQYF,TGTGCCAGCAGCTCCGGGACAGGGATAGAGACCCAGTACTTC
TRBJ2-1,TRBV11-2,medium-sized,-,CASSFTVFDEQFF,TGTGCCAGCAGCTTCACGGTTTTCGATGAGCAGTTCTTC
TRBJ2-7,TRBV11-3,-,TRBD2,CASSSSSGGAISYEQYF,TGTGCCAGCAGCTCCTCTAGCGGGGGGGCCATCTCCTACGAGCAGTACTTC
TRBJ1-2,TRBV5-1,-,TRBD1,CASSSQSRDRGFGYTF,TGCGCCAGCAGCTCCCAATCCCGGGACAGGGGATTTGGCTACACCTTC
TRBJ2-5,TRBV10-3,few,-,CAISEPWYQETQYF,TGTGCCATCAGTGAGCCTTGGTACCAAGAGACCCAGTACTTC
TRBJ2-5,TRBV7-9,-,TRBD1,CASSPGTGDPKTQYF,TGTGCCAGCAGCCCAGGCACAGGGGACCCAAAGACCCAGTACTTC
TRBJ1-1,TRBV7-2,-,-,CASSFTVNTEAFF,TGTGCCAGCAGCTTCACAGTGAACACTGAAGCTTTCTTT
TRBJ2-1,TRBV2,-,-,CASTSQGSMNEQFF,TGTGCCAGCACTTCCCAGGGGTCGATGAATGAGCAGTTCTTC
TRBJ2-7,TRBV15,-,-,CATSREQGATGREQYF,TGTGCCACCAGCAGAGAACAAGGGGCTACAGGGCGCGAGCAGTACTTC
TRBJ2-3,TRBV6-5,-,-,CASSYSLVRDTQYF,TGTGCCAGCAGTTACTCCCTAGTACGGGATACGCAGTATTTT
TRBJ2-3,TRBV4-1,-,-,CASSQRSGGLEQYF,TGCGCCAGCAGCCAAAGAAGTGGGGGGCTCGAGCAGTATTTT
TRBJ2-7,TRBV19,-,-,CASSIEAGPSYEQYF,TGTGCCAGTAGTATAGAGGCGGGTCCCTCCTACGAGCAGTACTTC
TRBJ2-1,TRBV4-3,-,TRBD2,CASSQDLGPTSGGRNEQFF,TGCGCCAGCAGCCAAGATCTGGGACCGACTAGCGGGGGTAGGAATGAGCAGTTCTTC
TRBJ2-3,TRBV11-2,once,TRBD2,CASRSGVAGITDTQYF,TGTGCCAGCAGATCAGGGGTAGCGGGGATCACAGATACGCAGTATTTT
TRBJ1-2,TRBV19,-,-,CAATTGNYGYTF,TGTGCCGCCACGACAGGAAACTATGGCTACACCTTC
TRBJ2-7,TRBV4-2,-,-,CASSQDRSNQYF,TGTGCCAGCAGCCAAGATAGGAGCAATCAGTACTTC